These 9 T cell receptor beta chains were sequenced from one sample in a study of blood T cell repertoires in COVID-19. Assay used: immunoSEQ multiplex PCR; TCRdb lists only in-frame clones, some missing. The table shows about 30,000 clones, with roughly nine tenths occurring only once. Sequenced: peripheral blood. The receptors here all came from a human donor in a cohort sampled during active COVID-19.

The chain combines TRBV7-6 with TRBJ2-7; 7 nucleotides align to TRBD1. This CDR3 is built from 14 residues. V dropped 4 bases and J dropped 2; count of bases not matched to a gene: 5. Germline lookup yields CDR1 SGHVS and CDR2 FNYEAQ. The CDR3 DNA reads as TGTGCCAGCAGCTCTTGGACAGGAACCTACGAGCAGTACTTC. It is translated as CASSSWTGTYEQYF.

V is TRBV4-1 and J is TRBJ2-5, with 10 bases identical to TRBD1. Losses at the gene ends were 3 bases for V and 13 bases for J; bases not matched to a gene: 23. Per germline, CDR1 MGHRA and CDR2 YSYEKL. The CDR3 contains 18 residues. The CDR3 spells CASSHPFKDRGSGRLMYF. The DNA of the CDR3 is TGCGCCAGCAGCCACCCTTTTAAGGACAGGGGGTCGGGACGGCTGATGTACTTC.

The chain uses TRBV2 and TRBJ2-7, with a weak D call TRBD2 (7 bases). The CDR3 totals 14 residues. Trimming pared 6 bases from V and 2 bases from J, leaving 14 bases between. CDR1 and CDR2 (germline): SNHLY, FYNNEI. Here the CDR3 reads CASSRLGGPYEQYF. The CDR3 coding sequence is TGTGCCAGCAGCCGGCTGGGGGGGCCCTACGAGCAGTACTTC.

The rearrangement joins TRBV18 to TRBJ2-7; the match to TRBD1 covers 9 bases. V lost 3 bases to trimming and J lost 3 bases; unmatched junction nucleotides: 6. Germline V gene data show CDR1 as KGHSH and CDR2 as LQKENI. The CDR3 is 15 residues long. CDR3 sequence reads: CASSPRDRADYEQYF. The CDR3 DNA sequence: TGTGCCAGCTCACCCCGGGACAGGGCGGACTACGAGCAGTACTTC. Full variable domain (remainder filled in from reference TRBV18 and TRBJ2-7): NAGVMQNPRHLVRRRGQEARLRCSPMKGHSHVYWYRQLPEEGLKFMVYLQKENIIDESGMPKERFSAEFPKEGPSILRIQQVVRGDSAAYFCASSPRDRADYEQYFGPGTRLTVT.

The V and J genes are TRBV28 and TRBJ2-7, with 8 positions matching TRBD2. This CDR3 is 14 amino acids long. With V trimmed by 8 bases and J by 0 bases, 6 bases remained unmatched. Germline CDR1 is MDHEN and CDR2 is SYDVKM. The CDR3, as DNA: TGTGCCAGCGGGACCAGCGGGAGCTCCTACGAGCAGTACTTC. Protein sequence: CASGTSGSSYEQYF.

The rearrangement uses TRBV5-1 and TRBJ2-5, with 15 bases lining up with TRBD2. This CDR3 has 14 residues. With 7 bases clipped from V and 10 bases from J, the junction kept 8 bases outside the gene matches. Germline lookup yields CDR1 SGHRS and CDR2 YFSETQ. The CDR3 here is CASGTSGGPWDQYF. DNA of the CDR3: TGCGCCAGCGGGACTAGCGGGGGGCCCTGGGACCAGTACTTC.

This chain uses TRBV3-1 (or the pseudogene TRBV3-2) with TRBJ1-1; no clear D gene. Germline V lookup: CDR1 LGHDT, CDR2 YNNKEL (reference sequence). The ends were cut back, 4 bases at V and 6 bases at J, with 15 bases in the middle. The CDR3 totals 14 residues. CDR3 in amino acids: CASSRNPTSPEAFF. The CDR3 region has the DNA TGTGCCAGCAGCCGAAACCCTACGTCACCTGAAGCTTTCTTT.

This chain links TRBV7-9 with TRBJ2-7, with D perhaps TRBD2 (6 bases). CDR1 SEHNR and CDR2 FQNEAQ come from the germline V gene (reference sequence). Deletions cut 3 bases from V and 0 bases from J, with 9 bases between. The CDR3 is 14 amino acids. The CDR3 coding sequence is TGTGCCAGCAGCTTGGAGGGACCCTCCTACGAGCAGTACTTC. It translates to CASSLEGPSYEQYF.

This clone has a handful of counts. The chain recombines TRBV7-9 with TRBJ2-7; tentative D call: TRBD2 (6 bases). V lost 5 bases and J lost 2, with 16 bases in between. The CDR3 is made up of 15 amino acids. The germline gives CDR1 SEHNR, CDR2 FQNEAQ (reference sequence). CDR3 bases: TGTGCCAGCAGCACAAACCTGGGGGGTCCCTACGAGCAGTACTTC. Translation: CASSTNLGGPYEQYF.